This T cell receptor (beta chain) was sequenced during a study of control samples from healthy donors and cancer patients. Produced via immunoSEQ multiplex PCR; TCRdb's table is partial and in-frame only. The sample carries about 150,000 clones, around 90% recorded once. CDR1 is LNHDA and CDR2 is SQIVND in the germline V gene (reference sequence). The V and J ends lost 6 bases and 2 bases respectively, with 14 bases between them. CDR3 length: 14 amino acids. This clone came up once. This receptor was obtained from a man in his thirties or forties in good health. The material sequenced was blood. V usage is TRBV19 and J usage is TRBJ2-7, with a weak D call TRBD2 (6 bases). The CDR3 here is CASRISGGTYEQYF. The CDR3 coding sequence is TGTGCCAGTAGGATTAGCGGTGGTACCTACGAGCAGTACTTC.